These 5 T cell receptor beta chains share one sample of origin, sequenced in a study of Graves' ophthalmopathy and Graves' hyperthyroidism (dated by TCRdb to the late 2010s). Sequenced using an Illumina HiSeq 2000. For repertoire sequencing, the TCR beta CDR3 regions were amplified from RNA transcripts. A first-round RT-PCR used HTBI primers with the Qiagen OneStep RT-PCR kit, followed by a second-round multiplex PCR, size selection and purification. TCRdb applied fastp at Q25 and MiXCR to the public reads, then kept only in-frame beta chains. Every entry covers one CDR3 protein and lists the most common genes and DNA from its rows. The sample yields around 400,000 distinct CDR3 sequences; roughly 18% were counted once. Together, the top ten hold 1.6% of the sample. Sequenced input: peripheral blood. All receptors derive from a woman younger than 30 with Graves' ophthalmopathy. Donor details come from another sample of the same person, matched by shared clones.

This clonotype was seen at least ten times. This chain joins TRBV10-3 and TRBJ1-5; D perhaps matches TRBD1 (6 bases). Trimming shortened V by 6 bases and J by 2 bases, and 14 bases separated the two germline ends. Germline CDR1 is ENHRY and CDR2 is SYGVKD. The CDR3 totals 15 residues. The CDR3 protein is CAISQQGAGNQPQHF. The CDR3 DNA sequence: TGTGCCATCAGCCAACAGGGCGCGGGCAATCAGCCCCAGCATTTT.

This clonotype was detected ten times or more. The chain joins TRBV7-3 to TRBJ2-7, with D possibly being TRBD2 (6 bases). The CDR3 totals 15 residues. Germline CDR1 reads SGHTA; CDR2 reads FQGTGA. V lost 0 bases and J lost 3, with 12 bases in between. CDR3 sequence: CASSLTRLASYEQYF. DNA of the CDR3: TGTGCCAGCAGCTTAACTAGGCTAGCGAGCTACGAGCAGTACTTC.

The sample holds many counts of this clonotype. The J gene is TRBJ2-4, the V gene TRBV30; D possibly corresponds to TRBD2 (6 bases). V was cut by 0 bases and J by 13 bases, with 13 bases left in between. Germline values: CDR1 GTSNPN, CDR2 SVGIG (reference sequence). This CDR3 is 12 amino acids long. CDR3 DNA sequence: TGTGCCTGGAGTGTACGAGGAGGGGTCCAGTACTTC. It translates to CAWSVRGGVQYF.

This clonotype was counted a few times. V and J are TRBV24-1 and TRBJ1-5; no firm D call. The CDR3 covers 13 residues. Trimming stripped 7 bases from V and 5 bases from J, with 11 bases between. Germline CDR1 KGHDR, CDR2 SFDVKD. The CDR3 sequence: CATSATPYQPQHF. CDR3 sequence (DNA): TGTGCCACCAGCGCGACTCCGTATCAGCCCCAGCATTTT.

This clonotype was picked up many times. V is TRBV25-1 and J is TRBJ2-7; 10 bases are shared with TRBD1. The CDR3 has 16 amino acids. CDR1 is MGHDK, CDR2 SYGVNS, per germline. V was pared by 4 bases and J by 1 base, with 7 bases of the junction left unmatched. Written as DNA, the CDR3 is TGTGCCAGCAGTGTTGATCCGGGACAGGGGTCCTACGAGCAGTACTTC. This gives the protein CASSVDPGQGSYEQYF.